This T cell receptor beta chain was identified during a study of T cell responses to AZD1222 COVID-19 vaccine. Whole-study context: Recipients boosted at about 4 weeks or about 12 weeks are pooled. Overall study results and limits: Targets within unmutated variant regions were reportedly found for nearly half of spike-specific TCRs. Seropositive at baseline were only six or seven AZD1222 recipients.

Repertoires were generated with immunoSEQ multiplex PCR, while TCRdb's copy carries only in-frame clones and drops some. The table lists about 100,000 clones, approximately 87% of them singletons. This CDR3 has 15 amino acids. Germline V lookup: CDR1 SNHLY, CDR2 FYNNEI. The ends were cut back, 4 bases at V and 6 bases at J, with 15 bases in the middle. As for this clone: Its antigen is not known.

This TCR derives from an adult in good health. Specimen: peripheral blood, collected on day 0 of AZD1222 vaccination. The chain links TRBV2 to TRBJ1-4, with TRBD1 as a possible D gene (5 bases). Here the CDR3 DNA reads TGTGCCAGCAGTGGAGGGGAGGGAGGGTATGAAAAACTGTTTTTT. It yields the protein CASSGGEGGYEKLFF. Looking up the rest from reference TRBV2 and TRBJ1-4 gives the full variable domain: EPEVTQTPSHQVTQMGQEVILRCVPISNHLYFYWYRQILGQKVEFLVSFYNNEISEKSEIFDDQFSVERPDGSNFTLKIRSTKLEDSAMYFCASSGGEGGYEKLFFGSGTQLSVL.